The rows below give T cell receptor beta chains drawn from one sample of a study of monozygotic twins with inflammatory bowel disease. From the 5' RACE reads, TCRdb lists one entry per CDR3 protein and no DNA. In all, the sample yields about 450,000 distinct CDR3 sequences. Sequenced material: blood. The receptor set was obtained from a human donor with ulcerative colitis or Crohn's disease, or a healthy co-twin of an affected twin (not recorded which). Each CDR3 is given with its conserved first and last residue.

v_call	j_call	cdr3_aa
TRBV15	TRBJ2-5	CATSSGQAAGQYF
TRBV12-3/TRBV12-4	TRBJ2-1	CASIPGLAGGYYNEQFF
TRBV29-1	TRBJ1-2	CSVDATGINYGYTF
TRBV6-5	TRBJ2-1	CASSYGLPSGNEQFF
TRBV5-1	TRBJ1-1	CASSYQEGRGEAFF
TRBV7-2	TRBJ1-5	CASSLGNSNQPQHF
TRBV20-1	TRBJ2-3	CSARGLGGYTDTQYF
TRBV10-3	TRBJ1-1	CAISTTDINAEAFF
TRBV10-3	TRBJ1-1	CAIRPGQGPNTEAFF
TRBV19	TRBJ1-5	CASSMSRVSNQPQHF
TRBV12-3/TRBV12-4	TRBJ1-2	CASSLASGAGYGYTF
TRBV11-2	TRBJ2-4	CASSLLDFRAKNIQYF
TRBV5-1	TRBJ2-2	CASSLVVSNTGELFF
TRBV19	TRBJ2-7	CASSGSGPYEQYF
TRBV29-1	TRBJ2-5	CSAVLFERMGETQYF
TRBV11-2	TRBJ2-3	CASSKGGYTSTDTQYF
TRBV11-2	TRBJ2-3	CASSPMWRGRGSTDTQYF
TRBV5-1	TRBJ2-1	CASSSLGGEINEQFF
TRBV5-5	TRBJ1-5	CASSSTDTSNQPQHF
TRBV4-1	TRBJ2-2	CASSQGGQFTGELFF
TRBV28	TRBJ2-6	CASSFYGNRGDSGANVLTF
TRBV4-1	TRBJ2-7	CASSQDWGYEQYF
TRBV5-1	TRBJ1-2	CASSLVGLGRGYTF
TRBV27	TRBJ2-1	CASTGPGKQFF
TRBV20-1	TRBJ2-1	CSAFGLARDEQFF
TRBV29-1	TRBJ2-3	CSVFDPGDTQYF
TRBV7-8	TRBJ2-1	CASSLRDRGSNEQFF
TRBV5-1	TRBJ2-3	CASSFGLESDTQYF
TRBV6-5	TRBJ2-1	CASSYAGDNEQFF
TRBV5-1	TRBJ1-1	CASSWDRTEAFF
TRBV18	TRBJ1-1	CASSPLREAAEAFF
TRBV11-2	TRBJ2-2	CASSQWSIELFF
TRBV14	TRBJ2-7	CASSQDTGGVYEQYF
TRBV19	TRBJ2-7	CASSPTPDRDEQYF
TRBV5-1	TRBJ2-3	CASSFRSGTDTQYF
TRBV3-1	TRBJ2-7	CASSPHRDEQYF
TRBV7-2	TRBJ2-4	CASSPGGPGNIQYF
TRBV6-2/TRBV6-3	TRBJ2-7	CASSHGTSGDEQYF
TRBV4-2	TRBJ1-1	CASSQVLFVYTEAFF
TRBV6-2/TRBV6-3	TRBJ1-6	CASTFVPGQGASPLHF
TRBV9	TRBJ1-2	CASSPHPEAGGYTF
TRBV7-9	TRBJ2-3	CASSQRTSQSTDTQYF
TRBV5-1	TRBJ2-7	CASSLVEQVPYEQYF
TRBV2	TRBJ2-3	CASSEIIGLAPAGDTQYF
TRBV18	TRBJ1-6	CASSPPAGPGRENSPLHF
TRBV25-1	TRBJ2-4	CASSTGGIQYF
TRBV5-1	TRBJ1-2	CASSLTEANYGYTF
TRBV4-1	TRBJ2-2	CASSPRFPNTGELFF
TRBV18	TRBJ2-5	CASSPPGQRGPETQYF
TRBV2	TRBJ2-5	CASSGSGTYSKHKYF